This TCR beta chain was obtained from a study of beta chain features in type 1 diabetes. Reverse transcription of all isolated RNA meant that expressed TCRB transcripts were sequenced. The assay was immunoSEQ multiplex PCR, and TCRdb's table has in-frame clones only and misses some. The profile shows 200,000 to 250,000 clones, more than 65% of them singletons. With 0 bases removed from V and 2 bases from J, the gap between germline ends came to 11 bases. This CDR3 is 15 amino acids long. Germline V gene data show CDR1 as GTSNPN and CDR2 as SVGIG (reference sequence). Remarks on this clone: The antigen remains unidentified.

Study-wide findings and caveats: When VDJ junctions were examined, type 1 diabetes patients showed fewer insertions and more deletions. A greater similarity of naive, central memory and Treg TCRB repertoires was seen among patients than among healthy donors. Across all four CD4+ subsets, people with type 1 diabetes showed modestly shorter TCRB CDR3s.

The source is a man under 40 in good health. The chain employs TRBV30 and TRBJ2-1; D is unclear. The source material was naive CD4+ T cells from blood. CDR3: CAWSVGGFTYNEQFF. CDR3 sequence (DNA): TGTGCCTGGAGTGTAGGTGGGTTCACCTACAATGAGCAGTTCTTC.